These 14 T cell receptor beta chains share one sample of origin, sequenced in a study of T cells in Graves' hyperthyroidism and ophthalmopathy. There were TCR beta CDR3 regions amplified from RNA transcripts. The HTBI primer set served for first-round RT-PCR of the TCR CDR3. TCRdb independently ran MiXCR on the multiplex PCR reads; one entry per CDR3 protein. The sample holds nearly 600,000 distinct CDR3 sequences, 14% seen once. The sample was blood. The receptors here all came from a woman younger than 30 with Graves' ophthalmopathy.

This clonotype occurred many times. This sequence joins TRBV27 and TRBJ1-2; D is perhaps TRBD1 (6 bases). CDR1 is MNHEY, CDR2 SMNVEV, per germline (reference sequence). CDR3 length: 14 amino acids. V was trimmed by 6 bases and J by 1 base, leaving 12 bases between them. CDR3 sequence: CASRAGQINYGYTF. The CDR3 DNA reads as TGTGCCAGCAGGGCCGGACAGATTAACTATGGCTACACCTTC.

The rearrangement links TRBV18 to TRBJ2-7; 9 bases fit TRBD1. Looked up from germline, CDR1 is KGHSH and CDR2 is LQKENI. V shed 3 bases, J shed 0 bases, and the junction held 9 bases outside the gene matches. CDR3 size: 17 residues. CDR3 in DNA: TGTGCCAGCTCACCGATGGGGGACAGGGTCGACTCCTACGAGCAGTACTTC. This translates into CASSPMGDRVDSYEQYF.

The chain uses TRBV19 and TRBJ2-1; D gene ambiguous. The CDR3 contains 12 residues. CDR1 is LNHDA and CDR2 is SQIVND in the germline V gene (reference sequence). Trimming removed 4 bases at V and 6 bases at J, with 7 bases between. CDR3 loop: CASSSHSNEQFF. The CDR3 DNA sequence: TGTGCCAGTAGTAGTCACTCCAATGAGCAGTTCTTC. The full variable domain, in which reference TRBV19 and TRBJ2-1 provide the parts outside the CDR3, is DGGITQSPKYLFRKEGQNVTLSCEQNLNHDAMYWYRQDPGQGLRLIYYSQIVNDFQKGDIAEGYSVSREKKESFPLTVTSAQKNPTAFYLCASSSHSNEQFFGPGTRLTVL.

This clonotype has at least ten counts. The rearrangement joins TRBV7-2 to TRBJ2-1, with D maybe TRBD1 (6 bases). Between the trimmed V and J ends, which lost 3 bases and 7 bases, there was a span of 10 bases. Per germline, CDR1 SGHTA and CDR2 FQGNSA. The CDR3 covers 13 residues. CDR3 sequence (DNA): TGTGCCAGCAGCTTTCAGGGGTGGAATGAGCAGTTCTTC. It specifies CASSFQGWNEQFF.

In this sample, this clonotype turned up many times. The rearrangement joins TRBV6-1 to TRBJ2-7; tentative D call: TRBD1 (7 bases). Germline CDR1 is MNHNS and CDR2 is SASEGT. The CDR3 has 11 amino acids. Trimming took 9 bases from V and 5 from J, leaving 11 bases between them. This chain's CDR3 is CASQGGHEQYF. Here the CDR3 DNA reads TGTGCCAGTCAGGGGGGCCACGAGCAGTACTTC.

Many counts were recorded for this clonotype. CDR3 protein: CASTQAGLAGAEQFF. The CDR3 DNA sequence: TGTGCCAGCACTCAGGCGGGGCTAGCGGGAGCTGAGCAGTTCTTC. J is TRBJ2-1 and V is TRBV28, with 10 nucleotides matching TRBD2. CDR1 and CDR2 (germline): MDHEN, SYDVKM. V dropped 7 bases and J dropped 9; count of bases not matched to a gene: 12. CDR3 length equals 15 residues.

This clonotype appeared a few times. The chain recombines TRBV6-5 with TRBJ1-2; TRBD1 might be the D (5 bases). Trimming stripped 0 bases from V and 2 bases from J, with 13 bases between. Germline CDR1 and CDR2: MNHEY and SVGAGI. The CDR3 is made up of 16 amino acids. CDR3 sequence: CASSYSDGGKNYGYTF. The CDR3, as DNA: TGTGCCAGCAGTTACTCCGACGGGGGAAAAAACTATGGCTACACCTTC.

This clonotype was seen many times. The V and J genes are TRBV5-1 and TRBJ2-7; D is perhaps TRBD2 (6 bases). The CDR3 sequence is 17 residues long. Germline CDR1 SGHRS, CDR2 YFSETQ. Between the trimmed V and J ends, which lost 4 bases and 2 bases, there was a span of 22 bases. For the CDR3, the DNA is TGCGCCAGCAGCGCCCCCATTTGGGAGGCGGCCCCCTACGAGCAGTACTTC. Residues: CASSAPIWEAAPYEQYF.

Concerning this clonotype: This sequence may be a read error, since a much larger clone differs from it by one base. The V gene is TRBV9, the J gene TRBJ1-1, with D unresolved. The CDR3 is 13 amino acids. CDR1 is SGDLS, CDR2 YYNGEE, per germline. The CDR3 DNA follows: TGTGCCTGCAGCAAAGGACCGAACACTGAAGCTTTCTTT. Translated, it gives CACSKGPNTEAFF.

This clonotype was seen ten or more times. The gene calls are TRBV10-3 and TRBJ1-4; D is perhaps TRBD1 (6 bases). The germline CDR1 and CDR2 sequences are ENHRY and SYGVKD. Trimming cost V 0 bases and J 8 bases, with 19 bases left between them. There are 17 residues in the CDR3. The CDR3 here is CAISESGATGQGEKLFF. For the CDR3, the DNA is TGTGCCATCAGTGAGTCGGGAGCGACGGGTCAGGGGGAAAAACTGTTTTTT.

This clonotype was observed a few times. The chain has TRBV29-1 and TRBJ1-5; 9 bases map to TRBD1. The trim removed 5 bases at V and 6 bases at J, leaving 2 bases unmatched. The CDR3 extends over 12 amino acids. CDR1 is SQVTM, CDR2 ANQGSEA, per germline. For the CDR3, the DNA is TGCAGCGTTCGGGACAGGGCTCAGCCCCAGCATTTT. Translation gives CSVRDRAQPQHF.

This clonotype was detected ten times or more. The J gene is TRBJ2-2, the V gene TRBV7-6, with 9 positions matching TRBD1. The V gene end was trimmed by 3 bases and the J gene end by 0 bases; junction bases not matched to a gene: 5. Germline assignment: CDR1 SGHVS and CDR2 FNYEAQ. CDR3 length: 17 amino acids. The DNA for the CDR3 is TGTGCCAGCAGCTTTAAATACAGGGGGCCGAACACCGGGGAGCTGTTTTTT. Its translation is CASSFKYRGPNTGELFF.

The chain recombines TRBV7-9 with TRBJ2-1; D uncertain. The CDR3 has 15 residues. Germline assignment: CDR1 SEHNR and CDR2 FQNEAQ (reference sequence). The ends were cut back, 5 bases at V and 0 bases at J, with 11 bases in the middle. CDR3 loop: CASSAETSSYNEQFF. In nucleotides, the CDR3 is TGTGCCAGCAGCGCAGAAACAAGCTCCTACAATGAGCAGTTCTTC.

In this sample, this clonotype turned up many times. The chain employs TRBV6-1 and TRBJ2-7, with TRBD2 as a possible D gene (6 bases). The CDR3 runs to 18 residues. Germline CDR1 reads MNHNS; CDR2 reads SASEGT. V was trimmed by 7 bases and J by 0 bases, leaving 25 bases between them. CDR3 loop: CASTPYRGLVADSYEQYF. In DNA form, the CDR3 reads TGTGCCAGCACCCCGTACCGGGGGTTGGTAGCGGACTCCTACGAGCAGTACTTC.